This record concerns one TCR beta chain sequence. Sequencing was performed with immunoSEQ multiplex PCR; in TCRdb, only in-frame clones are kept and a portion is missing. This table has about 100,000 clones, around nine tenths appearing once. This CDR3 comprises 20 residues. Trimming at V came to 0 bases and at J to 4 bases, leaving 14 bases not matched to a gene. The germline gives CDR1 SGHAT, CDR2 FQNNGV. This sample is drawn from a study of blood T cell repertoires in COVID-19. At the level of the study: The analysed material was cDNA or gDNA that came from T cells, B-cell-depleted T cells, or PBMCs.

Sequences were obtained from peripheral blood. The TCR was taken from a man in his fifties with acute or convalescent COVID-19. V and J are TRBV11-2 and TRBJ2-2; TRBD2 matches 10 bases. The CDR3 is CASSLDWEREGRRSTGELFF. DNA for the CDR3: TGTGCCAGCAGCTTAGATTGGGAGCGGGAGGGCCGTCGTAGCACCGGGGAGCTGTTTTTT.